The 13 T cell receptor beta chains in this list originate from one sample, sequenced in a study of cytomegalovirus exposure and HLA in healthy donors. The study ran its PCR with 60 Vbeta and 13 Jbeta primers. Method: immunoSEQ multiplex PCR; TCRdb's copy keeps in-frame clones and lacks some. The data contain some 41,000 clones, approximately 70% of them singletons. Source material: PBMCs. The receptors here all came from a man aged 40-55 years in good health and CMV-seronegative.

This clone was recorded only once. The chain combines TRBV5-1 with TRBJ1-2; D unresolved. V lost 0 bases to trimming and J lost 8 bases, with 14 bases between them. CDR1 is SGHRS, CDR2 YFSETQ, per germline. This CDR3 comprises 14 residues. The CDR3 DNA sequence: TGCGCCAGCAGCTTGGCCGCGGGGTCGGGAGGCTACACCTTC. Encoded protein: CASSLAAGSGGYTF.

This rearrangement joins TRBV2 to TRBJ1-6; D not resolved. This CDR3 has 17 residues. V lost 1 base to trimming and J lost 0 bases, with 10 bases between them. The germline V gene has CDR1 SNHLY and CDR2 FYNNEI. CDR3 in amino acids: CASSEDHPSSYNSPLHF. CDR3 coding DNA: TGTGCCAGCAGTGAAGACCATCCGAGCTCCTATAATTCACCCCTCCACTTT.

V gene TRBV7-9 combines with J gene TRBJ2-3; 9 bases fit TRBD2. V shed 0 bases and J 5 bases; nucleotides not matched to a gene: 3. Germline V gives CDR1 SEHNR, CDR2 FQNEAQ (reference sequence). The CDR3 has 15 amino acids. This chain's CDR3 is CASSLASSGVDTQYF. As DNA, the CDR3 is TGTGCCAGCAGCTTAGCTTCTAGCGGGGTAGATACGCAGTATTTT.

This clone was seen just once. The chain couples TRBV7-9 to TRBJ1-2; D is unclear. The CDR3 is made up of 12 amino acids. Per the germline V gene, CDR1 is SEHNR and CDR2 is FQNEAQ (reference sequence). Trimming took 4 bases from V and 3 from J, leaving 6 bases between them. This CDR3 is CASSSSDYGYTF. CDR3 coding DNA: TGTGCCAGCAGCTCTAGTGACTATGGCTACACCTTC.

The V and J genes are TRBV6-1 and TRBJ2-5, with 7 bases fitting TRBD1. The V segment lost 6 bases and the J segment 8 bases; nucleotides outside the gene matches: 12. The CDR3 consists of 14 residues. Germline V gene lookup returns CDR1 MNHNS and CDR2 SASEGT. CDR3 loop: CASSFTGVQETQYF. CDR3 sequence (DNA): TGTGCCAGCAGCTTCACAGGGGTCCAGGAAACCCAGTACTTC.

The chain combines TRBV9 with TRBJ2-7, with 9 bases aligning to TRBD1. With 1 base clipped from V and 4 bases from J, the junction kept 6 bases outside the gene matches. Germline loops: CDR1 SGDLS, CDR2 YYNGEE. This CDR3 is 15 amino acids long. CDR3 sequence reads: CASSVSVTGGYEQYF. The DNA of the CDR3 is TGTGCCAGCAGCGTATCGGTGACAGGGGGGTACGAGCAGTACTTC.

The chain links TRBV4-1 to TRBJ2-5; TRBD2 matches 10 bases. This CDR3 comprises 16 residues. Germline CDR1 and CDR2: MGHRA and YSYEKL. J lost 4 bases, V lost 1 base, and 6 bases had no gene match. The CDR3 here is CASSQVPSGGRETQYF. The CDR3 nucleotides read TGCGCCAGCAGCCAAGTCCCTAGCGGGGGCAGAGAGACCCAGTACTTC.

V usage is TRBV18 and J usage is TRBJ1-2; TRBD1 agrees at 8 bases. In germline, CDR1 is KGHSH, CDR2 LQKENI. This CDR3 is built from 15 residues. Losses at the gene ends were 3 bases for V and 2 bases for J; bases not matched to a gene: 5. CDR3 DNA sequence: TGTGCCAGCTCACCGTCCGGGACAGGAAACTATGGCTACACCTTC. Residues: CASSPSGTGNYGYTF.

This clone was detected a few times. J is TRBJ2-3 and V is TRBV30, with TRBD2 identical over 9 bases. V was pared by 0 bases and J by 2 bases, with 6 bases of the junction left unmatched. The V gene's germline CDR1 is GTSNPN and CDR2 SVGIG (reference sequence). CDR3 length: 16 residues. The CDR3 spells CAWSVGAGGITDTQYF. CDR3 nucleotides: TGTGCCTGGAGTGTTGGAGCGGGGGGTATCACAGATACGCAGTATTTT. The complete variable domain, with remaining parts taken from reference TRBV30 and TRBJ2-3, reads SQTIHQWPATLVQPVGSPLSLECTVEGTSNPNLYWYRQAAGRGLQLLFYSVGIGQISSEVPQNLSASRPQDRQFILSSKKLLLSDSGFYLCAWSVGAGGITDTQYFGPGTRLTVL.

The genes are TRBV28 and TRBJ2-7, with a weak D call TRBD2 (5 bases). CDR1 and CDR2 (germline): MDHEN, SYDVKM. Trimming removed 4 bases from V and 4 bases from J, with 5 bases in between. The length of the CDR3 is 11 residues. CDR3 DNA: TGTGCCAGCAGTTGGGAGTACGAGCAGTACTTC. Translation: CASSWEYEQYF.

This clone was observed a single time. The CDR3 sequence: CASSAVPGGDLMSYTF. DNA for the CDR3: TGTGCCAGCAGTGCCGTTCCTGGGGGGGATCTTATGAGCTACACCTTC. The genes are TRBV6-4 and TRBJ1-2, with D possibly being TRBD1 (5 bases). This CDR3 is 16 amino acids long. CDR1 and CDR2 from the germline V gene are MRHNA and SNTAGT. The germline V and J ends were trimmed by 4 bases and 9 bases, with 24 bases remaining between them.

The CDR3: CASSEWGGLNTGELFF. As DNA, the CDR3 is TGTGCCAGCAGTGAGTGGGGGGGCTTGAACACCGGGGAGCTGTTTTTT. V and J are TRBV25-1 and TRBJ2-2; a weak D match, TRBD2 (7 bases). This CDR3 comprises 16 residues. V was cut by 3 bases and J by 1 base, with 12 bases left in between. Germline V CDR1 and CDR2: MGHDK, SYGVNS. Based on the CDR3 plus reference TRBV25-1 and TRBJ2-2, the full variable domain is EADIYQTPRYLVIGTGKKITLECSQTMGHDKMYWYQQDPGMELHLIHYSYGVNSTEKGDLSSESTVSRIRTEHFPLTLESARPSHTSQYLCASSEWGGLNTGELFFGEGSRLTVL.

V is TRBV4-1 and J is TRBJ1-2; D gene unclear. Trimming left V 0 bases short and J 0 bases short, with 14 bases between. CDR1 is MGHRA, CDR2 YSYEKL, per germline. CDR3 length: 17 amino acids. The CDR3 DNA is TGCGCCAGCAGCCAAGACCCCTGGCGGGGATCTAACTATGGCTACACCTTC. Its translation: CASSQDPWRGSNYGYTF.